Below are 7 T cell receptor beta chains sequenced from a single sample in a study of CD8 T cells in Susac syndrome. cDNA came from roughly 0.5 to 1 ug RNA primed by random hexamers. TCRdb passed the immunoSEQ multiplex PCR reads through MiXCR, listing each CDR3 protein once. The sample holds 250,000 to 300,000 distinct CDR3 sequences; about 88% are singletons and the top ten take under 0.2%. The sequenced sample consisted of CD8+ T cells from PBMCs. The receptors stem from a human donor with multiple sclerosis.

CDR3 in DNA: TGTGCCAGCAGCGTAGGTGGGGTGGCCGGGGAGCTGTTTTTT. Protein: CASSVGGVAGELFF. The rearrangement joins TRBV9 to TRBJ2-2; D gene ambiguous. The CDR3 loop spans 14 amino acids. Per germline, CDR1 SGDLS and CDR2 YYNGEE. Trimming left V 0 bases short and J 6 bases short, with 9 bases between.

The chain carries TRBV7-6 and TRBJ1-1; no firm D call. The V end was cut by 2 bases, the J end by 0 bases, with 7 bases between. CDR1 and CDR2 (germline): SGHVS, FNYEAQ. This CDR3 contains 14 residues. For the CDR3, the DNA is TGTGCCAGCAGCTTAACAGCACTGAACACTGAAGCTTTCTTT. Amino acid sequence: CASSLTALNTEAFF. Together with reference TRBV7-6 and TRBJ1-1, the CDR3 gives the full variable domain: GAGVSQSPRYKVTKRGQDVALRCDPISGHVSLYWYRQALGQGPEFLTYFNYEAQQDKSGLPNDRFSAERPEGSISTLTIQRTEQRDSAMYRCASSLTALNTEAFFGQGTRLTVV.

The chain uses TRBV7-9 and TRBJ1-2, with D unclear. The CDR3 has 17 amino acids. Deletions cut 5 bases from V and 2 bases from J, with 21 bases between. Germline CDR1 SEHNR, CDR2 FQNEAQ (reference sequence). The CDR3 sequence is CASSPRLERVENYGYTF. As DNA, the CDR3 is TGTGCCAGCAGCCCCCGGCTAGAGCGTGTGGAGAACTATGGCTACACCTTC.

In this sample, this clonotype turned up a few times. This chain links TRBV20-1 with TRBJ2-7, with 9 bases that match TRBD2. Losses at the gene ends were 3 bases for V and 2 bases for J; bases not matched to a gene: 8. This CDR3 is built from 15 residues. From germline, CDR1 is DFQATT and CDR2 SNEGSKA (reference sequence). The CDR3, as DNA: TGCAGTGCTAGGGATAGCGGGAGAATCGCCTACGAGCAGTACTTC. It yields the protein CSARDSGRIAYEQYF.

This clonotype was seen more than once but under ten times. The V gene is TRBV5-4, the J gene TRBJ1-5, with D tentatively TRBD1 (5 bases). Trimming removed 9 bases from V and 0 bases from J, with 13 bases in between. The germline gives CDR1 SGHNT, CDR2 YYREEE (reference sequence). This CDR3 has 14 residues. The CDR3, as DNA: TGTGCCACCCGACAGTCCCTTAGCAATCAGCCCCAGCATTTT. Protein product: CATRQSLSNQPQHF. Supplemented by reference TRBV5-4 and TRBJ1-5, the full variable domain reads ETGVTQSPTHLIKTRGQQVTLRCSSQSGHNTVSWYQQALGQGPQFIFQYYREEENGRGNFPPRFSGLQFPNYSSELNVNALELDDSALYLCATRQSLSNQPQHFGDGTRLSIL.

Comment on this clonotype: The junction does not match germline at one end; this may be a read error. The chain couples TRBV7-9 to TRBJ2-7; D is possibly TRBD2 (6 bases). The germline V gene encodes CDR1 SEHNR and CDR2 FQNEAQ (reference sequence). The CDR3 contains 14 residues. CDR3 sequence (DNA): TGCGCCAGCAGCTCGGTACCGGGACTGGGGGAGCAGTACTTC. Protein sequence: CASSSVPGLGEQYF.

This clonotype has only a few counts. The V call is TRBV6-2 or TRBV6-3, the J call TRBJ2-5; a possible D gene is TRBD1 (6 bases). Germline values: CDR1 MNHEY, CDR2 SVGEGT. V lost 2 bases and J 1 base, leaving 8 bases between the germline ends. This CDR3 region has 14 residues. CDR3 sequence (DNA): TGTGCCAGCAGTTACCTCAGGGGCCAAGAGACCCAGTACTTC. As protein: CASSYLRGQETQYF.